The TCR beta chain under discussion was sequenced for a study of blood T cell repertoires in COVID-19. Across the study: Samples came from the United States, Italy and Spain, spanning acute and convalescent COVID-19.

The authors' processing: Counts of nucleated cells, estimated from reference gene primer amplification, were obtained. TCRdb's copy holds only in-frame clones and misses some; the assay was immunoSEQ multiplex PCR. Clonal size and the V and J genes are those of that table, whereas D and trimming came from the DNA. This table has more than 85,000 clones, 80% to 90% appearing once. Trimming left V 1 base short and J 16 bases short, with 16 bases between. The CDR3 runs 13 residues. Germline V lookup: CDR1 LGHDT, CDR2 YNNKEL (reference sequence). The rearrangement joins TRBV3-1 (or the pseudogene TRBV3-2) to TRBJ1-4, with D unresolved. This receptor was taken from a man aged 35-49 years with active or convalescent COVID-19. Material for sequencing was peripheral blood. Here the CDR3 reads CASSQGAGHDRFF. CDR3 nucleotides: TGTGCCAGCAGCCAAGGGGCCGGTCACGATCGGTTTTTT.